This T cell receptor (beta chain) comes out of a study of blood T cell repertoires in COVID-19. Whole-study context: Samples of COVID-19 (acute and convalescent) were obtained from the United States, Italy and Spain.

As regards this clone: The sample contains more than one DNA sequence encoding this CDR3.

The repertoire was sequenced with immunoSEQ multiplex PCR; TCRdb's copy has only in-frame clones and lacks some. The sample records about 180,000 clones, roughly four fifths being singletons. Between the trimmed V and J ends, which lost 3 bases and 2 bases, there was a span of 10 bases. The CDR3 consists of 14 residues. Germline V lookup: CDR1 LGHDT, CDR2 YNNKEL (reference sequence). Sequencing used peripheral blood. The source is a woman between 70 and 85 years old with COVID-19, enrolled during active disease. V gene TRBV3-1 (or the pseudogene TRBV3-2) combines with J gene TRBJ1-2; no clear D gene. As DNA, the CDR3 is TGTGCCAGCAGCCAGGGGAGTACCAACTATGGCTACACCTTC. Amino acid sequence: CASSQGSTNYGYTF.